This T cell receptor (beta chain) was identified during a study of T cell responses to AZD1222 COVID-19 vaccine. V trimming: 0 bases; J trimming: 9 bases; junction bases outside the gene matches: 13. Germline V gene data show CDR1 as MGHRA and CDR2 as YSYEKL. There are 16 residues in the CDR3. Produced via immunoSEQ multiplex PCR; TCRdb's table is partial and in-frame only. There are 90,000 to 130,000 clones in the sample; approximately 94% occur only once, and about 3% lies in the top ten. The starting material was peripheral blood, obtained 28 days after the second AZD1222 dose. The gene calls are TRBV4-1 and TRBJ1-2, with 7 bases fitting TRBD1. This receptor was identified in an adult who received the AZD1222 COVID-19 vaccine. The CDR3 DNA follows: TGCGCCAGCAGCCAAGATGGGGGACGGGACAGCCTTCGCTACACCTTC. As protein: CASSQDGGRDSLRYTF.